The 10 T cell receptor beta chains in this list originate from one sample, sequenced in a study of T cell responses to AZD1222 COVID-19 vaccine. The assay was immunoSEQ multiplex PCR, and TCRdb's table has in-frame clones only and misses some. The sample holds 120,000 to 150,000 clones; 86% are singletons and the top ten take less than 6%. The sample was peripheral blood, taken 28 days after the second AZD1222 dose. The receptors come from an adult who received the AZD1222 COVID-19 vaccine.

CDR3 loop: CASSADPTPNPGNTIYF. In nucleotides, the CDR3 is TGTGCCAGCAGCGCCGACCCGACACCGAACCCTGGAAACACCATATATTTT. The gene calls are TRBV9 and TRBJ1-3; D is unresolved. There are 17 residues in the CDR3. V lost 3 bases and J lost 2, with 18 bases in between. The germline V gene has CDR1 SGDLS and CDR2 YYNGEE.

J is TRBJ2-1 and V is TRBV28; no clear D gene. The length of the CDR3 is 11 residues. Germline V gene data show CDR1 as MDHEN and CDR2 as SYDVKM. Trimming shortened V by 3 bases and J by 6 bases, and 3 bases separated the two germline ends. CDR3 bases: TGTGCCAGCAGTTTTAGCAATGAGCAGTTCTTC. Translating it yields CASSFSNEQFF.

The chain carries TRBV2 and TRBJ2-2; D is unclear. This CDR3 has 14 residues. In germline, CDR1 is SNHLY, CDR2 FYNNEI. V lost 5 bases to trimming and J lost 4 bases, with 11 bases between them. CDR3 region: CASSPRPGTGELFF. DNA of the CDR3: TGTGCCAGCAGTCCCAGGCCGGGCACCGGGGAGCTGTTTTTT.

V gene TRBV30 combines with J gene TRBJ2-5; D gene uncertain. The CDR3 is made up of 14 amino acids. V lost 4 bases and J 4 bases, leaving 16 bases between the germline ends. Germline assignment: CDR1 GTSNPN and CDR2 SVGIG (reference sequence). CDR3 loop: CAWTPFSQIETQYF. The DNA of the CDR3 is TGTGCCTGGACTCCTTTTTCCCAGATAGAGACCCAGTACTTC.

The chain carries TRBV2 and TRBJ1-5, with a weak D call TRBD1 (6 bases). This CDR3 has 14 residues. Germline V gene data show CDR1 as SNHLY and CDR2 as FYNNEI. Trimming cost V 2 bases and J 8 bases, with 13 bases left between them. CDR3 sequence reads: CASSELTGSKPQHF. The CDR3 DNA reads as TGTGCCAGCAGTGAATTAACAGGGAGCAAGCCCCAGCATTTT.

The J gene is TRBJ2-1, the V gene TRBV5-4, with a possible D match to TRBD2 (5 bases). Trimming left V 5 bases short and J 3 bases short, with 15 bases between. The CDR3 is 15 residues long. Germline V lookup: CDR1 SGHNT, CDR2 YYREEE (reference sequence). DNA of the CDR3: TGTGCCAGCAGGGATGACTCGGACTTCTACAATGAGCAGTTCTTC. Amino acid sequence: CASRDDSDFYNEQFF.

This clone was picked up a small number of times. This rearrangement joins TRBV27 to TRBJ2-7; 7 bases line up with TRBD2. Trimming cost V 6 bases and J 7 bases; bases outside gene matches: 12. Germline V lookup: CDR1 MNHEY, CDR2 SMNVEV (reference sequence). This CDR3 has 14 residues. The CDR3 DNA is TGTGCCAGCAGAACCCTCGGGGAGGGTCGAGAGCAGTACTTC. Its protein product is CASRTLGEGREQYF.

The chain has TRBV4-1 and TRBJ1-2; D gene ambiguous. V lost 6 bases and J lost 4, with 15 bases in between. The CDR3 length is 14 residues. Germline lookup yields CDR1 MGHRA and CDR2 YSYEKL. CDR3 region: CASRPPEGSYGYTF. Written as DNA, the CDR3 is TGCGCCAGCAGACCCCCCGAGGGCAGCTATGGCTACACCTTC.

This rearrangement joins TRBV5-4 to TRBJ1-2, with TRBD1 matching 7 bases. V shed 2 bases, J shed 4 bases, and the junction held 8 bases outside the gene matches. The CDR3 sequence is 15 residues long. Germline V gives CDR1 SGHNT, CDR2 YYREEE (reference sequence). The CDR3, as DNA: TGTGCCAGCAGCTTACAGGGGCCCGGGAGCTATGGCTACACCTTC. It yields the protein CASSLQGPGSYGYTF.

This sequence joins TRBV5-1 and TRBJ1-5; unclear D gene. The CDR3 consists of 15 residues. Germline V gene lookup returns CDR1 SGHRS and CDR2 YFSETQ. V was shortened by 0 bases and J by 7 bases, with 14 bases between the two germline ends. The CDR3 DNA follows: TGCGCCAGCAGCTTGGCAGGAGGTCCAAACCAGCCCCAGCATTTT. Its translation: CASSLAGGPNQPQHF. Together with reference TRBV5-1 and TRBJ1-5, the CDR3 gives the full variable domain: KAGVTQTPRYLIKTRGQQVTLSCSPISGHRSVSWYQQTPGQGLQFLFEYFSETQRNKGNFPGRFSGRQFSNSRSEMNVSTLELGDSALYLCASSLAGGPNQPQHFGDGTRLSIL.